Listed here are 2 T cell receptor beta chains from one sample, sequenced in a study of beta chain features in type 1 diabetes. The whole isolated RNA underwent reverse transcription, so sequencing captured expressed TCRB transcripts. Here immunoSEQ multiplex PCR was the method, and the copy in TCRdb shows in-frame clones only, minus some. The profile shows some 180,000 clones, around an eighth of them singletons. The material sequenced was central memory CD4+ T cells from blood. These TCRs come from a woman between 18 and 30 years old in good health.

V usage is TRBV15 and J usage is TRBJ2-7; D gene ambiguous. The germline V and J ends were trimmed by 0 bases and 3 bases, with 9 bases remaining between them. The germline V gene has CDR1 LNHNV and CDR2 YYDKDF (reference sequence). CDR3 length: 14 amino acids. The DNA for the CDR3 is TGTGCCACCAGCAGAGATGCGAAACGCTACGAGCAGTACTTC. This codes for CATSRDAKRYEQYF. Full variable domain (outside the CDR3, taken from reference TRBV15 and TRBJ2-7): DAMVIQNPRYQVTQFGKPVTLSCSQTLNHNVMYWYQQKSSQAPKLLFHYYDKDFNNEADTPDNFQSRRPNTSFCFLDIRSPGLGDTAMYLCATSRDAKRYEQYFGPGTRLTVT.

J is TRBJ2-1 and V is TRBV14; no firm D call. Per the germline V gene, CDR1 is SGHDN and CDR2 is FVKESK. V lost 1 base and J 3 bases, leaving 19 bases between the germline ends. The length of the CDR3 is 18 residues. CDR3 coding DNA: TGTGCCAGCAGCCAAGGAGGTGATCCCGGCAGCCGCTACAATGAGCAGTTCTTC. It specifies CASSQGGDPGSRYNEQFF.